This TCR beta chain was identified during a study of OX40 agonist ivuxolimab in advanced cancers. Study details: A partial response was reached by three patients: one with hepatocellular carcinoma and two with cutaneous melanoma. Findings of the study overall: CD8+ T cells were the subset that, on average, had more expanded clones than CD4+.

Sequenced by immunoSEQ multiplex PCR; TCRdb stores in-frame clones only, minus some. The table has about 58,000 clones, about 86% seen once. This clone was observed a handful of times. Its cognate antigen is unknown. This CDR3 comprises 14 residues. V shed 0 bases and J shed 2 bases, with 8 bases lying between them. CDR1 and CDR2 from the germline V gene are SGHRS and YFSETQ. Sample: CD4+ or CD8+ T cells sorted from blood, taken in a trial of the OX40 agonist ivuxolimab. The rearrangement uses TRBV5-1 and TRBJ1-2, with D unclear. This receptor was identified in an adult with an advanced solid tumor such as melanoma, head and neck, liver or kidney cancer. The CDR3 sequence is CASSLAAGNYGYTF. The CDR3 DNA sequence: TGCGCCAGCAGCTTGGCCGCCGGGAACTATGGCTACACCTTC.